These 12 T cell receptor beta chains were sequenced from one sample in a study of T cells in tumors after PD-1 blockade. Clones were read by immunoSEQ multiplex PCR, and TCRdb kept only the in-frame ones, dropping some. Among roughly 19,000 clones, about three quarters were seen once, and the ten largest hold roughly 25%. This material consisted of PBMCs, taken before anti-PD-1 treatment. Receptors originate from a human donor with basal cell carcinoma.

The V call is TRBV28, the J call TRBJ2-7, with 10 positions matching TRBD1. The length of the CDR3 is 13 residues. Germline loops: CDR1 MDHEN, CDR2 SYDVKM. The V and J ends lost 10 bases and 4 bases, in that order; junction bases with no gene match: 7. CDR3: CATKGTGVYEQYF. The CDR3 coding sequence is TGTGCCACAAAGGGGACAGGGGTTTACGAGCAGTACTTC.

The chain is built from TRBV18 and TRBJ2-3, with D possibly being TRBD1 or TRBD2 (5 bases each). The CDR3 length is 16 residues. Trimming shortened V by 0 bases and J by 0 bases, and 10 bases separated the two germline ends. The germline CDR1 and CDR2 sequences are KGHSH and LQKENI. The CDR3 reads CASSPPRGSSTDTQYF. The CDR3 DNA is TGTGCCAGCTCACCACCGAGGGGATCTAGCACAGATACGCAGTATTTT.

This clone showed up just a few times. This chain links TRBV27 with TRBJ1-6; D gene unclear. V dropped 0 bases and J dropped 10 bases, with 7 bases sitting between them. CDR1 is MNHEY and CDR2 is SMNVEV in the germline V gene (reference sequence). The CDR3 contains 13 residues. DNA of the CDR3: TGTGCCAGCAGTTTATCCCGGCCATCACCCCTCCACTTT. Its translation is CASSLSRPSPLHF.

This clone appeared once. The chain employs TRBV6-1 and TRBJ1-6; D is unresolved. V was shortened by 3 bases and J by 9 bases, with 15 bases between the two germline ends. Per the germline V gene, CDR1 is MNHNS and CDR2 is SASEGT. This CDR3 is built from 15 residues. The CDR3 DNA reads as TGTGCCAGCAGTGATCTCGGCAGGATGGGTTCACCCCTCCACTTT. It translates to CASSDLGRMGSPLHF.

The J gene is TRBJ1-4, the V gene TRBV5-5; TRBD1 agrees at 8 bases. The CDR3 loop spans 15 amino acids. V was clipped by 2 bases and J by 8 bases; unmatched bases: 8. The V gene's germline CDR1 is SGHKS and CDR2 YYEKEE (reference sequence). The CDR3 DNA follows: TGTGCCAGCAGCTTTATGGGACAGGAAGGGGAAAAACTGTTTTTT. This translates into CASSFMGQEGEKLFF.

The chain couples TRBV4-3 to TRBJ2-2, with a possible D match to TRBD1 (6 bases). Germline CDR1 reads LGHNA; CDR2 reads YSLEER. This CDR3 has 15 amino acids. Trimming cost V 6 bases and J 6 bases, with 17 bases left between them. CDR3 region: CASSQGHQLPGELFF. CDR3 in DNA: TGCGCCAGCAGTCAGGGACACCAACTTCCCGGGGAGCTGTTTTTT.

V is TRBV6-5 and J is TRBJ1-3, with no clear D. The CDR3 is 14 amino acids. The V gene lost 5 bases and the J gene lost 0 bases, with 8 bases spanning the gap. Germline-derived CDR1 and CDR2 are MNHEY and SVGAGI. The CDR3 coding sequence is TGTGCCAGCAGTCCCCCCCCCTCTGGAAACACCATATATTTT. Its protein product is CASSPPPSGNTIYF.

The V gene is TRBV21-1, the J gene TRBJ1-4. TRBV21-1 is a listed pseudogene. The CDR3 spans 15 residues. Here the CDR3 reads CASSEAIATNEKLFF. In nucleotides, the CDR3 is TGTGCCAGCAGCGAAGCAATTGCAACTAATGAAAAACTGTTTTTT.

There are a few counts of this clone. V and J are TRBV7-9 and TRBJ2-2; D unresolved. The V and J ends lost 3 bases and 6 bases respectively, with 8 bases between them. The CDR3 totals 13 residues. From germline, CDR1 is SEHNR and CDR2 FQNEAQ (reference sequence). The CDR3 region is CASSLYRAGELFF. The DNA for the CDR3 is TGTGCCAGCAGCTTGTACCGAGCCGGGGAGCTGTTTTTT.

The chain recombines TRBV5-1 with TRBJ2-7; D is uncertain. Trimming took 0 bases from V and 4 from J, leaving 2 bases between them. Germline-derived CDR1 and CDR2 are SGHRS and YFSETQ. This CDR3 contains 11 residues. The CDR3 DNA follows: TGCGCCAGCAGCTTGGCTTACGAGCAGTACTTC. Its translation: CASSLAYEQYF.

The genes are TRBV5-1 and TRBJ2-5; 10 bases line up with TRBD2. The CDR3 runs 14 residues. With 8 bases clipped from V and 5 bases from J, the junction kept 9 bases outside the gene matches. CDR1 SGHRS and CDR2 YFSETQ come from the germline V gene. The CDR3 here is CASATSGIVETQYF. The CDR3 DNA follows: TGCGCCAGTGCTACTAGCGGGATCGTGGAGACCCAGTACTTC.

The V gene is TRBV11-2, the J gene TRBJ1-3; tentatively, D is TRBD1 (6 bases). Trimming cost V 6 bases and J 0 bases, with 9 bases left between them. In germline, CDR1 is SGHAT, CDR2 FQNNGV. There are 14 residues in the CDR3. The CDR3 region is CASRTGFSGNTIYF. The CDR3, as DNA: TGTGCCAGCAGAACAGGGTTCTCTGGAAACACCATATATTTT.